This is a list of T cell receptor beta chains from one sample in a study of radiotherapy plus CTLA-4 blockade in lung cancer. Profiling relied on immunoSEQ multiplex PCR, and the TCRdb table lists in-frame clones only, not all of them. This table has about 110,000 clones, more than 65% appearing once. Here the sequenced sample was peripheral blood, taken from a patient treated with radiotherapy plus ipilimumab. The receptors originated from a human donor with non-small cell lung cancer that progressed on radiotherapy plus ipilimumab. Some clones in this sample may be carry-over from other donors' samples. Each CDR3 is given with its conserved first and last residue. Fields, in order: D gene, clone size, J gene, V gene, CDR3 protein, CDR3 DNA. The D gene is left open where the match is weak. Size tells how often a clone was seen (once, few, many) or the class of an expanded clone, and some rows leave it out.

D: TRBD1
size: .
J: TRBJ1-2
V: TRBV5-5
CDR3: CASSPGTVYGYTF
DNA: TGTGCCAGCAGCCCCGGGACAGTCTATGGCTACACCTTC

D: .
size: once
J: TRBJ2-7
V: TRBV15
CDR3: CATSRGGGNYEQYF
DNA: TGTGCCACCAGCAGAGGTGGTGGTAATTACGAGCAGTACTTC

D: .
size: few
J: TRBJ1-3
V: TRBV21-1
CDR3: CASSLREARSGNTIYF
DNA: TGTGCCAGCAGCCTACGGGAGGCTCGCTCTGGAAACACCATATATTTT

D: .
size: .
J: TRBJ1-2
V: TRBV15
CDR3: CATSSPNYGYTF
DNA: TGTGCCACCAGCAGTCCTAACTATGGCTACACCTTC

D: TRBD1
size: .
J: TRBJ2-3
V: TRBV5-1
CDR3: CASSAKLETGANTQYF
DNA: TGCGCCAGCAGCGCCAAATTGGAGACAGGGGCCAATACGCAGTATTTT

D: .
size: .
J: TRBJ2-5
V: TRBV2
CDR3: CASSRNQETQYF
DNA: TGTGCCAGCAGCAGGAACCAAGAGACCCAGTACTTC

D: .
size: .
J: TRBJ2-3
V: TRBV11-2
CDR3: CASSLDRVTQYF
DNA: TGTGCCAGCAGCTTAGATCGCGTGACGCAGTATTTT

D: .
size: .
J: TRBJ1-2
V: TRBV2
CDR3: CASNLERGYGYTF
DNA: TGTGCCAGCAATCTGGAAAGGGGCTATGGCTACACCTTC

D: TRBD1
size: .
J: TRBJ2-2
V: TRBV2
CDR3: CASTGQATNTGELFF
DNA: TGTGCCAGCACCGGACAGGCAACGAACACCGGGGAGCTGTTTTTT

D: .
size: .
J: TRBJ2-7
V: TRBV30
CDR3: CAWSRVTYEQYF
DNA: TGTGCCTGGAGTAGGGTCACCTACGAGCAGTACTTC

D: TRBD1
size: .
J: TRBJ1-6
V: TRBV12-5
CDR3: CASGFTGGSPLHF
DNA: TGTGCTAGTGGTTTTACAGGGGGTTCACCCCTCCACTTT

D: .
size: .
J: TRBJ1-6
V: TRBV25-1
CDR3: CASSRTERNSPLHF
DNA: TGTGCCAGCAGTCGGACAGAGAGAAATTCACCCCTCCACTTT

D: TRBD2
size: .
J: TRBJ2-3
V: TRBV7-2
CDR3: CASSFTSAVPQYRF
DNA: TGTGCCAGCAGCTTTACTAGCGCAGTACCCCAGTATCGCTTT

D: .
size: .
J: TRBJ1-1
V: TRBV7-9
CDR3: CASSLPPGRRNTEAFF
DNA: TGTGCCAGCAGCTTACCACCGGGACGTAGGAACACTGAAGCTTTCTTT

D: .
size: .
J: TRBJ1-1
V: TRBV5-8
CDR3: CASSTRAMNTEAFF
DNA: TGTGCCAGCAGCACCCGGGCCATGAACACTGAAGCTTTCTTT

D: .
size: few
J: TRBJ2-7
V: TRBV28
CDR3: CASTLGDGTYEQYF
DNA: TGTGCCAGCACCCTTGGGGACGGTACCTACGAGCAGTACTTC

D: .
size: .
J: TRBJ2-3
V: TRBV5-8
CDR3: CASSRYRGGSDTQYF
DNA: TGTGCCAGCAGCCGCTACCGTGGGGGATCAGATACGCAGTATTTT

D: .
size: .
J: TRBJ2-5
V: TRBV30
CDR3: CAWSPKGGTQYF
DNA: TGTGCCTGGTCCCCGAAGGGAGGGACCCAGTACTTC